The 29 T cell receptor beta chains in this list originate from one sample, sequenced in a study of cytotoxic CD8 clonotypes in ibrutinib-treated CLL. This table comes from immunoSEQ multiplex PCR, and its TCRdb copy is limited to in-frame clones, with some not included. The data show hundreds of thousands of clones, about 64% seen once. The sequencing used PBMCs, collected after 36 months of ibrutinib treatment. These receptors came from a human donor with chronic lymphocytic leukemia.

CDR3 in DNA: TGTGCCAGCAGTTTATCCGACCCAGCGCCCGGGGAGCTGTTTTTT. This sequence encodes CASSLSDPAPGELFF. J is TRBJ2-2 and V is TRBV27; D is unclear. Germline lookup yields CDR1 MNHEY and CDR2 SMNVEV (reference sequence). CDR3 length: 15 residues. V was clipped by 0 bases and J by 6 bases, with 11 bases between them.

This clone was seen a handful of times. The chain links TRBV10-3 to TRBJ1-6; TRBD1 matches at 8 bases. V was clipped by 6 bases and J by 10 bases; unmatched bases: 5. CDR1 and CDR2 (germline): ENHRY, SYGVKD. The CDR3 spans 13 residues. CDR3 sequence: CAIRQGARSPLHF. CDR3 coding DNA: TGTGCCATCAGGCAGGGGGCGCGATCACCCCTCCACTTT.

The chain recombines TRBV9 with TRBJ1-3; no reliable D call. V lost 1 base and J 3 bases, leaving 11 bases between the germline ends. CDR3 length: 15 residues. Germline CDR1 is SGDLS and CDR2 is YYNGEE. The CDR3 DNA sequence: TGTGCCAGCAGCGTAATTGGAGGAAGTGGAAACACCATATATTTT. The encoded protein is CASSVIGGSGNTIYF. Using reference TRBV9 and TRBJ1-3 for the parts outside the CDR3, the full variable domain is DSGVTQTPKHLITATGQRVTLRCSPRSGDLSVYWYQQSLDQGLQFLIQYYNGEERAKGNILERFSAQQFPDLHSELNLSSLELGDSALYFCASSVIGGSGNTIYFGEGSWLTVV.

The chain recombines TRBV11-2 with TRBJ1-2; the D gene is possibly TRBD1 (6 bases). Germline V lookup: CDR1 SGHAT, CDR2 FQNNGV. There are 14 residues in the CDR3. The V end was cut by 5 bases, the J end by 6 bases, with 16 bases between. The CDR3: CASSAVTGLDGYTF. CDR3 coding DNA: TGTGCCAGCAGCGCCGTTACAGGGTTGGATGGCTACACCTTC. Supplemented by reference TRBV11-2 and TRBJ1-2, the full variable domain reads EAGVAQSPRYKIIEKRQSVAFWCNPISGHATLYWYQQILGQGPKLLIQFQNNGVVDDSQLPKDRFSAERLKGVDSTLKIQPAKLEDSAVYLCASSAVTGLDGYTFGSGTRLTVV.

The chain recombines TRBV5-6 with TRBJ2-7; 15 nucleotides agree with TRBD2. The germline V gene has CDR1 SGHDT and CDR2 YYEEEE. Trimming at V came to 3 bases and at J to 2 bases, leaving 3 bases not matched to a gene. This CDR3 is 16 amino acids long. CDR3 coding DNA: TGTGCCAGCAGCTCAGGGACTAGCGGGGGGCCCTACGAGCAGTACTTC. This translates into CASSSGTSGGPYEQYF. The full variable domain, completed using reference TRBV5-6 and TRBJ2-7, is DAGVTQSPTHLIKTRGQQVTLRCSPKSGHDTVSWYQQALGQGPQFIFQYYEEEERQRGNFPDRFSGHQFPNYSSELNVNALLLGDSALYLCASSSGTSGGPYEQYFGPGTRLTVT.

The chain is built from TRBV4-1 and TRBJ1-4; no reliable D call. The V end was cut by 0 bases, the J end by 8 bases, with 19 bases between. This CDR3 is built from 17 residues. From germline, CDR1 is MGHRA and CDR2 YSYEKL. The CDR3 DNA is TGCGCCAGCAGCCAAGATACAATGGGCAAGTCGTTCGAAAAACTGTTTTTT. It yields the protein CASSQDTMGKSFEKLFF.

This sequence joins TRBV5-1 and TRBJ2-1, with D perhaps given as TRBD1 or TRBD2 (6 bases each). V lost 7 bases to trimming and J lost 2 bases, with 22 bases between them. The germline V gene encodes CDR1 SGHRS and CDR2 YFSETQ. The CDR3 covers 17 residues. The CDR3 coding sequence is TGCGCCAGCCGGGGGACTCTGGGGGCCAGGACCTACAATGAGCAGTTCTTC. Its translation is CASRGTLGARTYNEQFF.

This clone has just a few counts. The chain uses TRBV19 and TRBJ2-7; 9 positions match TRBD2. CDR1 and CDR2 (germline): LNHDA, SQIVND (reference sequence). The CDR3 extends over 15 amino acids. Losses at the gene ends were 9 bases for V and 5 bases for J; bases not matched to a gene: 14. The CDR3, as DNA: TGTGCCAGAGTGTCCGGGGGGACTAGCTTTCACGAGCAGTACTTC. As protein: CARVSGGTSFHEQYF.

This clone appeared a few times. The chain links TRBV6-1 to TRBJ2-7, with D tentatively TRBD2 (6 bases). CDR3 length equals 14 residues. The V and J ends lost 8 bases and 3 bases respectively, with 17 bases between them. Germline assignment: CDR1 MNHNS and CDR2 SASEGT. CDR3 sequence: CASSSAAGIYEQYF. CDR3 nucleotides: TGTGCCAGCTCGTCCGCGGCGGGGATCTACGAGCAGTACTTC.

The chain couples TRBV7-2 to TRBJ2-7, with 9 nucleotides matching TRBD2. This CDR3 contains 14 residues. The V and J ends lost 5 bases and 8 bases, in that order; junction bases with no gene match: 10. CDR1 and CDR2 (germline): SGHTA, FQGNSA. CDR3 nucleotides: TGTGCCAGCAGCCCGCAGACGCGGGGGGGTCAGCAGTACTTC. Amino acid sequence: CASSPQTRGGQQYF.

This clone was counted a single time. The rearrangement links TRBV5-4 to TRBJ2-7; 13 bases are shared with TRBD2. Germline CDR1 SGHNT, CDR2 YYREEE (reference sequence). This CDR3 is built from 18 residues. The J segment lost 4 bases and the V segment lost 3 bases, leaving 13 bases of the junction unmatched. CDR3 loop: CASSSWTSGSRGGYEQYF. The CDR3 DNA follows: TGTGCCAGCAGCTCCTGGACTAGCGGGAGCCGGGGAGGGTACGAGCAGTACTTC.

The rearrangement links TRBV5-1 to TRBJ1-6; no reliable D call. The V gene lost 7 bases and the J gene lost 4 bases, with 12 bases spanning the gap. Germline V gene lookup returns CDR1 SGHRS and CDR2 YFSETQ. The CDR3 contains 14 residues. The CDR3 is CASARTEYNSPLHF. The DNA of the CDR3 is TGCGCCAGCGCCCGGACGGAGTATAATTCACCCCTCCACTTT.

The rearrangement links TRBV4-1 to TRBJ2-1; no clear D. The V and J ends lost 4 bases and 1 base respectively, with 11 bases between them. Germline V gene lookup returns CDR1 MGHRA and CDR2 YSYEKL. This CDR3 contains 15 residues. The CDR3 region is CASSPTDGSYNEQFF. For the CDR3, the DNA is TGCGCCAGCAGCCCAACCGACGGTTCCTACAATGAGCAGTTCTTC.

The gene calls are TRBV27 and TRBJ2-3, with D possibly matching TRBD2 (5 bases). Germline assignment: CDR1 MNHEY and CDR2 SMNVEV (reference sequence). The CDR3 spans 15 residues. Trimming shortened V by 6 bases and J by 4 bases, and 17 bases separated the two germline ends. In DNA form, the CDR3 reads TGTGCCAGCAGCTCGAGGGTTCAGAGGGCAGATACGCAGTATTTT. This sequence encodes CASSSRVQRADTQYF.

The rearrangement uses TRBV1 and TRBJ2-7; TRBD2, the D gene given by the table, was not confirmed from the DNA. TRBV1 is a listed pseudogene. The CDR3 has 17 residues. The CDR3 bases are TGCACCAGCAGCCAAGATGGGACTAGCGGAGGTTCCTACGAGCAGTACTTC. Translation gives CTSSQDGTSGGSYEQYF.

This chain uses TRBV5-1 with TRBJ1-1; D gene uncertain. Germline loops: CDR1 SGHRS, CDR2 YFSETQ. V lost 5 bases to trimming and J lost 0 bases, with 8 bases between them. The CDR3 totals 13 residues. CDR3 protein: CASSGTVNTEAFF. Here the CDR3 DNA reads TGCGCCAGCAGTGGAACTGTGAACACTGAAGCTTTCTTT. Looking up the rest from reference TRBV5-1 and TRBJ1-1 gives the full variable domain: KAGVTQTPRYLIKTRGQQVTLSCSPISGHRSVSWYQQTPGQGLQFLFEYFSETQRNKGNFPGRFSGRQFSNSRSEMNVSTLELGDSALYLCASSGTVNTEAFFGQGTRLTVV.

V gene TRBV6-6 combines with J gene TRBJ1-4, with D possibly TRBD1 on 5 matching bases. Germline assignment: CDR1 MNHNY and CDR2 SVGAGI (reference sequence). This CDR3 contains 15 residues. V lost 2 bases to trimming and J lost 4 bases, with 11 bases between them. The CDR3 loop is CASSYGGDGNEKLFF. The CDR3 nucleotides are TGTGCCAGCAGTTACGGGGGGGACGGTAATGAAAAACTGTTTTTT.

This clone was seen more than once but under ten times. The chain carries TRBV18 and TRBJ2-2; TRBD2 might be the D (6 bases). The V end was cut by 2 bases, the J end by 5 bases, with 6 bases between. Germline lookup yields CDR1 KGHSH and CDR2 LQKENI. The CDR3 covers 13 residues. CDR3 loop: CASSPGGTGELFF. CDR3 sequence (DNA): TGTGCCAGCTCACCAGGGGGGACCGGGGAGCTGTTTTTT. The complete variable domain, with remaining parts taken from reference TRBV18 and TRBJ2-2, reads NAGVMQNPRHLVRRRGQEARLRCSPMKGHSHVYWYRQLPEEGLKFMVYLQKENIIDESGMPKERFSAEFPKEGPSILRIQQVVRGDSAAYFCASSPGGTGELFFGEGSRLTVL.

Details on this clone: One junction end disagrees with the germline gene, perhaps due to a read error. The gene calls are TRBV7-6 and TRBJ2-1, with D possibly being TRBD1 (5 bases). Germline CDR1 is SGHVS and CDR2 is FNYEAQ. The CDR3 contains 15 residues. The CDR3 loop is CASSLDRTTYSEQFF. The DNA of the CDR3 is TGTGCCAGCAGCTTAGACAGGACCACCTACAGTGAGCAGTTCTTC.

This clone was counted a few times. This rearrangement joins TRBV6-5 to TRBJ2-7, with TRBD1 matching over 10 bases. Germline V lookup: CDR1 MNHEY, CDR2 SVGAGI. This CDR3 comprises 13 residues. After removal of 8 bases from V and 5 bases from J, the junction contained 6 bases not matched to a gene. CDR3 amino acids: CASRRTGGHEQYF. The CDR3 bases are TGTGCCAGCCGGAGGACAGGGGGGCACGAGCAGTACTTC.

The chain recombines TRBV2 with TRBJ1-3; tentative D call: TRBD1 (6 bases). CDR3 length: 15 residues. CDR1 SNHLY and CDR2 FYNNEI come from the germline V gene. Trimming stripped 7 bases from V and 4 bases from J, with 17 bases between. In DNA form, the CDR3 reads TGTGCCAGCACCTACAGGGCTCTTCGGGGAAACACCATATATTTT. As protein: CASTYRALRGNTIYF.

Comment on this clone: A junction end diverges from the germline sequence, so it may reflect a read error. The chain combines TRBV28 with TRBJ1-2; no firm D call. The CDR3 sequence is 13 residues long. In germline, CDR1 is MDHEN, CDR2 SYDVKM. CDR3 loop: CASARAGNYGHTF. For the CDR3, the DNA is TGTGCCAGCGCCCGGGCGGGTAACTATGGCCACACCTTC.

This chain links TRBV11-2 with TRBJ2-5; 7 positions agree with TRBD1. Losses at the gene ends were 5 bases for V and 1 base for J; bases not matched to a gene: 4. The V gene's germline CDR1 is SGHAT and CDR2 FQNNGV. The CDR3 is 14 residues long. CDR3 in amino acids: CASSRDSLQETQYF. CDR3 nucleotide sequence: TGTGCCAGCAGCCGGGACAGTCTCCAAGAGACCCAGTACTTC.

This rearrangement joins TRBV25-1 to TRBJ2-1; TRBD1 agrees at 10 bases. Germline CDR1 and CDR2: MGHDK and SYGVNS. V was clipped by 7 bases and J by 15 bases; unmatched bases: 18. The CDR3 covers 15 residues. Here the CDR3 DNA reads TGTGCCAGCAACTCCCAGGACAGGGGGACCGAGACACGGTTCTTC. Protein product: CASNSQDRGTETRFF.

The gene calls are TRBV2 and TRBJ1-5; D ambiguous. V dropped 2 bases and J dropped 2 bases, with 7 bases sitting between them. There are 14 residues in the CDR3. Germline V gene lookup returns CDR1 SNHLY and CDR2 FYNNEI. CDR3 in DNA: TGTGCCAGCAGTGAATTTGGGCGCAATCAGCCCCAGCATTTT. Amino acids: CASSEFGRNQPQHF.

This clone was seen only a few times. This sequence joins TRBV27 and TRBJ2-7, with TRBD2 matching over 10 bases. CDR3 length: 13 residues. The V gene's germline CDR1 is MNHEY and CDR2 SMNVEV (reference sequence). The trim removed 5 bases at V and 7 bases at J, leaving 5 bases unmatched. CDR3 residues: CASSDSGRPEQYF. CDR3 DNA: TGTGCCAGCAGTGATAGCGGGAGGCCTGAGCAGTACTTC.

The chain employs TRBV6-1 and TRBJ2-7, with D unclear. There are 12 residues in the CDR3. Germline assignment: CDR1 MNHNS and CDR2 SASEGT. The ends were cut back, 2 bases at V and 4 bases at J, with 6 bases in the middle. The CDR3 reads CASSERMYEQYF. The CDR3 bases are TGTGCCAGCAGTGAACGCATGTACGAGCAGTACTTC.

This clone was observed a handful of times. The gene calls are TRBV9 and TRBJ1-2; perhaps TRBD1 as D (5 bases). The V end was cut by 0 bases, the J end by 1 base, with 10 bases between. Germline CDR1 and CDR2: SGDLS and YYNGEE. The CDR3 spans 15 residues. In DNA form, the CDR3 reads TGTGCCAGCAGCGTAGGACAGAGCATTAACTATGGCTACACCTTC. Translation gives CASSVGQSINYGYTF.

The chain carries TRBV11-2 and TRBJ2-3; D gene unclear. V was shortened by 1 base and J by 1 base, with 6 bases between the two germline ends. CDR1 SGHAT and CDR2 FQNNGV come from the germline V gene. The CDR3 is 14 residues long. As DNA, the CDR3 is TGTGCCAGCAGCTTAGCGCCTCGCACAGATACGCAGTATTTT. This sequence encodes CASSLAPRTDTQYF.